These 8 T cell receptor beta chains were sequenced from one sample in a study of tumor-infiltrating lymphocytes in localized non-small cell lung cancer. Sequenced by immunoSEQ multiplex PCR; TCRdb stores in-frame clones only, minus some. The sample includes about 11,000 clones, about 86% of them seen just once. The sequenced material came from uninvolved lung tissue not adjacent to the tumor. All receptors come from a human donor with non-small cell lung cancer.

This chain joins TRBV5-1 and TRBJ2-1; TRBD1 or TRBD2 may be the D gene (5 bases each). The germline V and J ends were trimmed by 3 bases and 2 bases, with 12 bases remaining between them. Germline V gene sequence: CDR1 SGHRS, CDR2 YFSETQ. The CDR3 consists of 15 residues. CDR3 in amino acids: CASSWDGETYNEQFF. CDR3 DNA: TGCGCCAGCAGCTGGGACGGAGAAACCTACAATGAGCAGTTCTTC.

This chain links TRBV6-6 with TRBJ2-7; TRBD2 matches 7 bases. CDR1 and CDR2 (germline): MNHNY, SVGAGI (reference sequence). Trimming took 2 bases from V and 2 from J; bases not matched to a gene: 0. CDR3 length: 13 residues. DNA of the CDR3: TGTGCCAGCAGTTACCGGGGGGCCTACGAGCAGTACTTC. Residues: CASSYRGAYEQYF.

This clone was recorded once. The chain recombines TRBV7-3 with TRBJ1-4; possible D gene TRBD1, 5 bases. This CDR3 spans 15 amino acids. Trimming removed 5 bases at V and 8 bases at J, with 18 bases between. CDR1 is SGHTA and CDR2 is FQGTGA in the germline V gene. CDR3 sequence: CASSPMGRPREKLFF. The CDR3 DNA is TGTGCCAGCAGCCCAATGGGACGGCCCAGGGAAAAACTGTTTTTT.

By share, this clone ranks as medium-sized. V and J are TRBV5-1 and TRBJ2-7; tentatively, D is TRBD1 (6 bases). The V gene's germline CDR1 is SGHRS and CDR2 YFSETQ. CDR3 size: 12 residues. V was shortened by 4 bases and J by 4 bases, with 9 bases between the two germline ends. The CDR3 is CASSVQGYEQYF. The CDR3 nucleotides are TGCGCCAGCAGCGTACAGGGATACGAGCAGTACTTC.

This clone was picked up a small number of times. Mismatch with germline at one junction end may stem from a read error. The genes are TRBV18 and TRBJ2-5, with D uncertain. From germline, CDR1 is KGHSH and CDR2 LQKENI. The CDR3 is 12 residues long. The CDR3 nucleotides are TGTGCCAGCTCACTGATCGTTGGTACTATGAACTTC. Residues: CASSLIVGTMNF.

The J gene is TRBJ1-6, the V gene TRBV5-1, with 8 bases aligning to TRBD1. The CDR3 totals 15 residues. V was pared by 5 bases and J by 4 bases, with 5 bases of the junction left unmatched. The germline V gene encodes CDR1 SGHRS and CDR2 YFSETQ. The CDR3 loop is CASRTGGGYNSPLHF. The CDR3 coding sequence is TGCGCCAGCAGAACAGGGGGTGGGTATAATTCACCCCTCCACTTT.

This clone was seen a single time. The V and J genes are TRBV5-4 and TRBJ1-4, with a tentative D call TRBD1 (6 bases). Trimming cost V 4 bases and J 7 bases, with 20 bases left between them. CDR3 size: 16 residues. CDR1 SGHNT and CDR2 YYREEE come from the germline V gene (reference sequence). CDR3: CASSRPRQVPGEKLFF. The CDR3 DNA is TGTGCCAGCAGCCGACCTAGACAGGTCCCGGGTGAAAAACTGTTTTTT.

The J gene is TRBJ2-2, the V gene TRBV7-2; D gene uncertain. This CDR3 has 13 amino acids. V shed 5 bases and J shed 2 bases, with 6 bases lying between them. Germline CDR1 is SGHTA and CDR2 is FQGNSA. CDR3 sequence: CASSPRNTGELFF. CDR3 DNA sequence: TGTGCCAGCAGCCCACGTAACACCGGGGAGCTGTTTTTT. Supplemented by reference TRBV7-2 and TRBJ2-2, the full variable domain reads GAGVSQSPSNKVTEKGKDVELRCDPISGHTALYWYRQSLGQGLEFLIYFQGNSAPDKSGLPSDRFSAERTGGSVSTLTIQRTQQEDSAVYLCASSPRNTGELFFGEGSRLTVL.